The clone carrying this T cell receptor (beta chain) turned up a few times. The antigen remains unidentified. This record belongs to a study of Graves' ophthalmopathy and Graves' hyperthyroidism. General study findings and limits: Using 13 signatures, a model distinguished ophthalmopathy from stable hyperthyroidism, reaching more than 85% sensitivity and 80% to 83% specificity. In blood appeared most of the expanded thyroid clonotypes whose frequency exceeded 0.001.

This CDR3 has 17 amino acids. The germline V gene encodes CDR1 MNHEY and CDR2 SVGAGI. With V trimmed by 2 bases and J by 6 bases, 12 bases remained unmatched. Amplification from RNA transcripts yielded the TCR beta CDR3 regions. The library came from an HTBI-primed first-round RT-PCR and a second-round multiplex PCR. MiXCR, run by TCRdb on the multiplex PCR reads, gives a single entry per CDR3 protein. The sample carries 220,000 or so distinct CDR3 sequences, 20% to 25% recorded once. Uncontrolled infections, other autoimmune diseases, pregnancy or lactation barred patients from enrollment. It was on clinical symptoms, serum thyroxine, TRAb, thyroid ultrasound and orbital computed tomography that diagnosis relied.

The V and J genes are TRBV6-5 and TRBJ2-2, with TRBD2 matching over 7 bases. Sequencing used peripheral blood. The sequence was obtained from a woman aged 50 to 60 with Graves' ophthalmopathy. CDR3 sequence: CASSYRGGSTAAGELFF. The CDR3 DNA reads TGTGCCAGCAGTTACCGTGGCGGGAGTACCGCCGCCGGGGAGCTGTTTTTT.